The next 29 T cell receptor beta chains were all read from a single sample in a study of beta chain features in type 1 diabetes. Reverse transcription of all isolated RNA meant that expressed TCRB transcripts were sequenced. The protocol was immunoSEQ multiplex PCR, while the TCRdb copy is restricted to in-frame clones and leaves out a portion. The repertoire holds about 250,000 clones, with 13% to 15% as singletons. The sequenced sample was naive CD4+ T cells from blood. All receptors come from a woman aged 40 to 50 in good health.

This clone appeared a few times. J is TRBJ1-2 and V is TRBV9, with 9 bases matching TRBD1. The V gene end was trimmed by 4 bases and the J gene end by 7 bases; junction bases not matched to a gene: 11. Germline V gene sequence: CDR1 SGDLS, CDR2 YYNGEE. The CDR3 loop spans 15 amino acids. CDR3 bases: TGTGCCAGCAGCCCCGGGGACAGGGTGGGGTCTGGCTACACCTTC. As protein: CASSPGDRVGSGYTF.

This clone came up a few times. The chain has TRBV6-1 and TRBJ1-2; 8 bases map to TRBD1. This CDR3 spans 14 amino acids. Germline values: CDR1 MNHNS, CDR2 SASEGT. V lost 6 bases, J lost 7 bases, and 10 bases stayed unmatched. CDR3: CASSSGQAARGYTF. DNA for the CDR3: TGTGCCAGCAGCTCGGGACAGGCTGCCCGTGGCTACACCTTC.

This clone was observed a handful of times. The chain combines TRBV6-1 with TRBJ1-1; no firm D call. Trimming took 5 bases from V and 5 from J, leaving 12 bases between them. Germline CDR1 is MNHNS and CDR2 is SASEGT. This CDR3 comprises 13 residues. The CDR3 loop is CASSRSRGTEAFF. In DNA, the CDR3 is TGTGCCAGCAGTCGAAGTAGAGGGACTGAAGCTTTCTTT.

This chain joins TRBV5-4 and TRBJ1-2; the D is unclear. Germline V CDR1 and CDR2: SGHNT, YYREEE (reference sequence). V gave up 3 bases and J gave up 7 bases, with 13 bases separating them. The CDR3 is made up of 13 amino acids. The CDR3 nucleotides read TGTGCCAGCAGCTCCTTATGGGAGGTTGGCTACACCTTC. Encoded protein: CASSSLWEVGYTF.

This chain connects TRBV5-6 to TRBJ1-2, with 10 bases aligning to TRBD1. Looked up from germline, CDR1 is SGHDT and CDR2 is YYEEEE. V lost 2 bases to trimming and J lost 0 bases; unmatched junction nucleotides: 4. The CDR3 consists of 16 residues. The CDR3 reads CASSFTGQGANYGYTF. Written as DNA, the CDR3 is TGTGCCAGCAGCTTTACCGGACAGGGGGCTAACTATGGCTACACCTTC.

The rearrangement joins TRBV4-1 to TRBJ1-2, with D maybe TRBD1 (6 bases). The germline V and J ends were trimmed by 1 base and 2 bases, with 17 bases remaining between them. This CDR3 has 17 residues. Germline lookup yields CDR1 MGHRA and CDR2 YSYEKL. The CDR3 DNA follows: TGCGCCAGCAGCCAAGTTTTTAGAACAGGGCCCAACTATGGCTACACCTTC. Amino acid sequence: CASSQVFRTGPNYGYTF.

In this sample, this clone turned up a few times. The V and J genes are TRBV5-6 and TRBJ1-6; weak D call: TRBD1 (5 bases). This CDR3 has 15 residues. V shed 0 bases and J shed 10 bases, with 14 bases lying between them. Germline assignment: CDR1 SGHDT and CDR2 YYEEEE. The CDR3 is CASSLDPGGQSPLHF. CDR3 in DNA: TGTGCCAGCAGCTTGGACCCAGGTGGACAATCACCCCTCCACTTT.

This sequence joins TRBV7-6 and TRBJ2-7; no clear D gene. Between the trimmed V and J ends, which lost 5 bases and 2 bases, there was a span of 13 bases. From germline, CDR1 is SGHVS and CDR2 FNYEAQ. This CDR3 has 14 residues. In nucleotides, the CDR3 is TGTGCCAGCAGCCGAGATCTGAGAACCTACGAGCAGTACTTC. It specifies CASSRDLRTYEQYF.

Worth noting for this clone: The sample contains more than one DNA sequence encoding this CDR3. V gene TRBV2 combines with J gene TRBJ2-1; TRBD2 matches at 7 bases. This CDR3 is built from 11 residues. Per germline, CDR1 SNHLY and CDR2 FYNNEI. V was pared by 6 bases and J by 7 bases, with 0 bases of the junction left unmatched. The CDR3: CASRGGNEQFF. In DNA form, the CDR3 reads TGTGCCAGCAGGGGGGGGAATGAGCAGTTCTTC.

This clone was recorded a few times. The chain recombines TRBV20-1 with TRBJ2-1; D call uncertain. The CDR3 sequence is 11 residues long. V was clipped by 5 bases and J by 7 bases, with 9 bases between them. The V gene's germline CDR1 is DFQATT and CDR2 SNEGSKA (reference sequence). The CDR3, as DNA: TGCAGTGCTGGGCTGGTAAATGAGCAGTTCTTC. Its translation is CSAGLVNEQFF.

This clone was seen a handful of times. The CDR3 loop is CASSEQTGRRETQYF. CDR3 bases: TGTGCCAGCAGTGAACAGACAGGGCGAAGGGAGACCCAGTACTTC. The V call is TRBV6-1, the J call TRBJ2-5, with 7 bases that match TRBD1. The V gene's germline CDR1 is MNHNS and CDR2 SASEGT. There are 15 residues in the CDR3. Losses at the gene ends were 2 bases for V and 5 bases for J; bases not matched to a gene: 8.

The CDR3 sequence is CASSESGLGSYNEQFF. In DNA, the CDR3 is TGTGCCAGCAGTGAGTCAGGGTTGGGGTCCTACAATGAGCAGTTCTTC. The gene calls are TRBV6-1 and TRBJ2-1; D might be TRBD1 (5 bases). Trimming removed 3 bases at V and 1 base at J, with 13 bases between. CDR1 is MNHNS, CDR2 SASEGT, per germline. The CDR3 contains 16 residues.

This clone was seen just once. The V call is TRBV5-1, the J call TRBJ2-1; possibly TRBD2 for D (5 bases). The germline CDR1 and CDR2 sequences are SGHRS and YFSETQ. V was trimmed by 0 bases and J by 10 bases, leaving 14 bases between them. This CDR3 has 14 residues. This CDR3 reads CASSLGSEGGEQFF. The CDR3 DNA reads TGCGCCAGCAGCTTGGGGTCCGAGGGCGGGGAGCAGTTCTTC.

There are a few counts of this clone. The chain employs TRBV7-8 and TRBJ2-7, with a possible D match to TRBD1 (5 bases). The CDR3 length is 16 residues. The V end was cut by 1 base, the J end by 7 bases, with 20 bases between. Germline CDR1 reads SGHVS; CDR2 reads FQNEAQ. This chain's CDR3 is CASSLVIGPLGREQYF. In DNA, the CDR3 is TGTGCCAGCAGCTTAGTTATAGGGCCATTGGGGCGTGAGCAGTACTTC.

This clone was detected a few times. The chain recombines TRBV4-3 with TRBJ2-1, with D unclear. This CDR3 contains 13 residues. CDR1 is LGHNA and CDR2 is YSLEER in the germline V gene. V was cut by 4 bases and J by 8 bases, with 12 bases left in between. The CDR3 reads CASSRPSWDEQFF. For the CDR3, the DNA is TGCGCCAGCAGCCGGCCTAGTTGGGATGAGCAGTTCTTC.

This clone was detected a few times. This chain uses TRBV4-3 with TRBJ1-3; 7 bases match TRBD1. This CDR3 has 16 residues. Trimming took 8 bases from V and 6 from J; bases not matched to a gene: 16. Per germline, CDR1 LGHNA and CDR2 YSLEER. The CDR3 DNA reads as TGCGCCAGCGTCCCCGGGGAGAGGGGGCGCGAAAACACCATATATTTT. Its translation is CASVPGERGRENTIYF.

The rearrangement uses TRBV9 and TRBJ1-6, with D hard to call. The germline V gene has CDR1 SGDLS and CDR2 YYNGEE. V shed 3 bases and J shed 10 bases, with 14 bases lying between them. The CDR3 is 14 amino acids. Here the CDR3 reads CASSGLGVRSPLHF. The CDR3 nucleotides read TGTGCCAGCAGCGGCCTCGGGGTTAGATCACCCCTCCACTTT.

V usage is TRBV11-2 and J usage is TRBJ2-2; TRBD2 aligns across 10 bases. V lost 4 bases to trimming and J lost 7 bases; unmatched junction nucleotides: 6. This CDR3 has 15 amino acids. Germline lookup yields CDR1 SGHAT and CDR2 FQNNGV. The CDR3 DNA sequence: TGTGCCAGCAGCTCGTTAGCGGGGGGAGTCGGGGAGCTGTTTTTT. Its protein is CASSSLAGGVGELFF.

The V gene is TRBV7-2, the J gene TRBJ2-7; tentatively, D is TRBD2 (6 bases). This CDR3 region has 15 residues. From germline, CDR1 is SGHTA and CDR2 FQGNSA. V lost 3 bases to trimming and J lost 3 bases, with 15 bases between them. CDR3 in DNA: TGTGCCAGCAGCTTTACCGGGACTGGGGACTACGAGCAGTACTTC. Translation gives CASSFTGTGDYEQYF.

The chain recombines TRBV7-2 with TRBJ1-6, with D possibly matching TRBD1 (6 bases). Trimming removed 0 bases at V and 5 bases at J, with 8 bases between. The CDR3 is 15 amino acids. The germline CDR1 and CDR2 sequences are SGHTA and FQGNSA. The CDR3 protein is CASSLAGQNNSPLHF. CDR3 DNA: TGTGCCAGCAGCTTAGCAGGACAGAATAATTCACCCCTCCACTTT.

The table lists this clone with many counts. This chain joins TRBV13 and TRBJ2-1; TRBD1 agrees at 8 bases. This CDR3 contains 14 residues. V gave up 3 bases and J gave up 5 bases; unmatched junction bases: 3. CDR1 and CDR2 from the germline V gene are PRHDT and FYEKMQ (reference sequence). CDR3 nucleotides: TGTGCCAGCAGCTTTCAGGGGGCTCACAATGAGCAGTTCTTC. Translated: CASSFQGAHNEQFF.

The chain carries TRBV2 and TRBJ2-5, with TRBD2 identical over 7 bases. V shed 3 bases and J 3 bases; nucleotides not matched to a gene: 7. The CDR3 totals 15 residues. The germline gives CDR1 SNHLY, CDR2 FYNNEI. CDR3: CASSDGGGDEETQYF. The CDR3 nucleotides are TGTGCCAGCAGTGACGGCGGGGGAGATGAAGAGACCCAGTACTTC.

To note about this clone: Other DNA sequences in this specimen translate into the identical CDR3. This rearrangement joins TRBV7-9 to TRBJ1-4, with unresolved D. The CDR3 has 13 amino acids. V was shortened by 3 bases and J by 7 bases, with 9 bases between the two germline ends. Per the germline V gene, CDR1 is SEHNR and CDR2 is FQNEAQ (reference sequence). The CDR3 reads CASSLEGGEKLFF. The CDR3 nucleotides read TGTGCCAGCAGCTTGGAAGGAGGTGAAAAACTGTTTTTT.

This clone was observed a few times. The chain couples TRBV19 to TRBJ2-2, with 10 bases lining up with TRBD2. Germline-derived CDR1 and CDR2 are LNHDA and SQIVND (reference sequence). The CDR3 is 18 residues long. Losses at the gene ends were 3 bases for V and 3 bases for J; bases not matched to a gene: 10. CDR3 protein: CASSMEGQRGGDTGELFF. CDR3 coding DNA: TGTGCCAGTAGTATGGAGGGGCAGCGGGGGGGCGACACCGGGGAGCTGTTTTTT.

This clone has only a few counts. The chain recombines TRBV7-9 with TRBJ1-1; TRBD1 matches 10 bases. Trimming removed 5 bases from V and 7 bases from J; junction bases left unmatched: 13. CDR1 is SEHNR, CDR2 FQNEAQ, per germline (reference sequence). The CDR3 loop spans 16 amino acids. As DNA, the CDR3 is TGTGCCAGCAGCCAGGTTCCGGGACAGGGGTCATTTGAAGCTTTCTTT. This translates into CASSQVPGQGSFEAFF.

This sequence joins TRBV5-1 and TRBJ2-1; TRBD2 is a possible D gene (7 bases). Trimming removed 0 bases from V and 7 bases from J, with 14 bases in between. From germline, CDR1 is SGHRS and CDR2 YFSETQ. The CDR3 totals 15 residues. This chain's CDR3 is CASSLAGGGANEQFF. CDR3 nucleotide sequence: TGCGCCAGCAGCTTGGCCGGTGGGGGGGCAAATGAGCAGTTCTTC.

This clone was found many times. J is TRBJ2-1 and V is TRBV7-9; 7 bases are a match to TRBD1. The CDR3 is 13 residues long. From germline, CDR1 is SEHNR and CDR2 FQNEAQ (reference sequence). The trim removed 5 bases at V and 4 bases at J, leaving 2 bases unmatched. The CDR3 loop reads CASSGTVYNEQFF. Written as DNA, the CDR3 is TGTGCCAGCAGCGGGACAGTTTACAATGAGCAGTTCTTC.

The J gene is TRBJ2-7, the V gene TRBV6-5, with D hard to call. The germline gives CDR1 MNHEY, CDR2 SVGAGI. V was pared by 2 bases and J by 2 bases, with 10 bases between. This CDR3 is 14 amino acids long. The CDR3 reads CASSYRPQAYEQYF. CDR3 DNA sequence: TGTGCCAGCAGTTACCGGCCGCAGGCCTACGAGCAGTACTTC.

This clone showed up just a few times. This CDR3 reads CASSLDPGSNEKLFF. As DNA, the CDR3 is TGCGCCAGCAGCTTGGACCCGGGATCGAATGAAAAACTGTTTTTT. The chain recombines TRBV5-1 with TRBJ1-4, with D uncertain. Germline values: CDR1 SGHRS, CDR2 YFSETQ. Trimming took 0 bases from V and 5 from J, leaving 11 bases between them. This CDR3 is built from 15 residues.